This TCR beta chain was captured in a study of regulatory T cells in long-lasting Graves disease. Germline V CDR1 and CDR2: MGHDK, SYGVNS. The CDR3 has 15 amino acids. V lost 1 base to trimming and J lost 6 bases, with 12 bases between them. As for time point: newly diagnosed GD, antithyroid drugs for less than 3 months. PBMC-derived RNA was used for the TCR library. There are a few counts of this clonotype. Both iRepertoire HTBI primers and Arm-PCR of CDR3 regions were used to build the TCR beta libraries. TCRdb processed the multiplex PCR reads anew with MiXCR; each CDR3 protein has one entry. The profile shows some 500,000 distinct CDR3 sequences, around 15% of them singletons. These data were also reused for a study on T cells in Graves' hyperthyroidism and ophthalmopathy. That study reports: Diagnostic assessment was based on clinical symptoms, serum thyroxine and TRAb, thyroid ultrasound and orbital computed tomography. HTBI primers drove first-round RT-PCR of the TCR CDR3.

The chain couples TRBV25-1 to TRBJ1-4; D is ambiguous. The receptor comes from a middle-aged woman with Graves disease. The source was peripheral blood mononuclear cells (PBMCs), collected at new diagnosis, from a patient treated with antithyroid drugs. The CDR3: CASSEFGGSDEKLFF. The CDR3 nucleotides read TGTGCCAGCAGTGAATTTGGAGGGTCGGATGAAAAACTGTTTTTT.